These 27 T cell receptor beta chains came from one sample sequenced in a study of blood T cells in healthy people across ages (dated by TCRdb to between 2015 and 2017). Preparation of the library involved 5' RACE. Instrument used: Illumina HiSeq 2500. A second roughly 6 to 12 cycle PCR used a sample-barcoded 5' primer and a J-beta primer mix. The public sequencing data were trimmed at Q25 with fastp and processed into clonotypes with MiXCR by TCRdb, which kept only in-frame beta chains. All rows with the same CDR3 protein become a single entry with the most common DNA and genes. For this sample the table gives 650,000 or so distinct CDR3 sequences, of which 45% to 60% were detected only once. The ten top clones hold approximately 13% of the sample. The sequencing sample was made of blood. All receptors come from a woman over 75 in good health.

The CDR3 loop is CASSVEGGGAADTQYF. DNA of the CDR3: TGTGCCAGCAGCGTAGAGGGCGGGGGGGCCGCAGATACGCAGTATTTT. The chain couples TRBV9 to TRBJ2-3; 9 bases are shared with TRBD2. The CDR3 is made up of 16 amino acids. The junction had 6 bases not matched to a gene; V was cut back by 0 bases and J by 4 bases. The V gene's germline CDR1 is SGDLS and CDR2 YYNGEE. The full variable domain, its missing parts supplied by reference TRBV9 and TRBJ2-3, is DSGVTQTPKHLITATGQRVTLRCSPRSGDLSVYWYQQSLDQGLQFLIQYYNGEERAKGNILERFSAQQFPDLHSELNLSSLELGDSALYFCASSVEGGGAADTQYFGPGTRLTVL.

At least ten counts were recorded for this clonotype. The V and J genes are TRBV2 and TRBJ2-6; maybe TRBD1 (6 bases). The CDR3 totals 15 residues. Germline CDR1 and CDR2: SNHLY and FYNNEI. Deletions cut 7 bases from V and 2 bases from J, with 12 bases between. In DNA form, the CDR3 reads TGTGCCAGCACTAGGGACAAGGCTGGGGCCAACGTCCTGACTTTC. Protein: CASTRDKAGANVLTF.

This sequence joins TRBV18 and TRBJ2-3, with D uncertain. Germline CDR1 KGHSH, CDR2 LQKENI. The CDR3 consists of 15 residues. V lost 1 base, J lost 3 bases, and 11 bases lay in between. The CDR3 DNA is TGTGCCAGCTCACCACGGGTGATCAGGACAGATACGCAGTATTTT. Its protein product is CASSPRVIRTDTQYF.

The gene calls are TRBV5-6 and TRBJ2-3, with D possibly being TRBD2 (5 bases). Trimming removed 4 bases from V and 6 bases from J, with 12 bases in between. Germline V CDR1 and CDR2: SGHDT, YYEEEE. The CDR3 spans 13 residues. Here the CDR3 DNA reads TGTGCCAGCAGCGGGAAGAGGGATGATACGCAGTATTTT. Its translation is CASSGKRDDTQYF.

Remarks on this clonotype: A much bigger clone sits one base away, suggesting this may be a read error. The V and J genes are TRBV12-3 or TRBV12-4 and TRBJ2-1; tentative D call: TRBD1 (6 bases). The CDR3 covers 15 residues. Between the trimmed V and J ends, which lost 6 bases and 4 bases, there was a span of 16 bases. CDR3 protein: CASSLRQANYNEQFF. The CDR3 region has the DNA TGTGCCAGCAGCCTCCGACAGGCTAATTACAATGAGCAGTTCTTC.

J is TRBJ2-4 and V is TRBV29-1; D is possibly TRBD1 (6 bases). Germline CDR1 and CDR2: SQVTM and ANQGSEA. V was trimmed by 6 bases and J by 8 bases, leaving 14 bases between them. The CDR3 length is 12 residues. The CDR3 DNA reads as TGCAGCGTCGATACAGGGACCGACATTCAGTACTTC. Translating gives CSVDTGTDIQYF. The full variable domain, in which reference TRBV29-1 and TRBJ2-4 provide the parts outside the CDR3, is SAVISQKPSRDICQRGTSLTIQCQVDSQVTMMFWYRQQPGQSLTLIATANQGSEATYESGFVIDKFPISRPNLTFSTLTVSNMSPEDSSIYLCSVDTGTDIQYFGAGTRLSVL.

The CDR3 reads CASSYGRPSSGANVLTF. CDR3 in DNA: TGTGCCAGCAGTTACGGACGGCCTAGCTCTGGGGCCAACGTCCTGACTTTC. The chain recombines TRBV6-5 with TRBJ2-6; D gene ambiguous. This CDR3 comprises 17 residues. Per the germline V gene, CDR1 is MNHEY and CDR2 is SVGAGI. V dropped 2 bases and J dropped 0 bases, with 11 bases sitting between them.

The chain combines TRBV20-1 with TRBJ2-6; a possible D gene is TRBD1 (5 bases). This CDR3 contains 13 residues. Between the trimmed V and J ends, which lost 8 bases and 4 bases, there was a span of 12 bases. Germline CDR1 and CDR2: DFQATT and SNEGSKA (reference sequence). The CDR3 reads CSLRVPGANVLTF. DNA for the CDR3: TGCAGTCTCAGGGTACCCGGGGCCAACGTCCTGACTTTC.

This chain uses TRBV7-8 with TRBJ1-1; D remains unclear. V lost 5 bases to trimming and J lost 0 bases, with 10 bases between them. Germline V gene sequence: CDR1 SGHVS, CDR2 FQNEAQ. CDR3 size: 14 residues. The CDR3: CASSIRDLNTEAFF. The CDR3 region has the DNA TGTGCCAGCAGCATTCGGGATTTGAACACTGAAGCTTTCTTT.

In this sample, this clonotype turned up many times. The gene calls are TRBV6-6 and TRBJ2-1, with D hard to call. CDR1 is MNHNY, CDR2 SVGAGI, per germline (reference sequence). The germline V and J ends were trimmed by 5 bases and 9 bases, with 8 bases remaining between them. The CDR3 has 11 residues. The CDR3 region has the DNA TGTGCCAGCAGTGGAGTTTTTGAGCAGTTCTTC. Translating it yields CASSGVFEQFF.

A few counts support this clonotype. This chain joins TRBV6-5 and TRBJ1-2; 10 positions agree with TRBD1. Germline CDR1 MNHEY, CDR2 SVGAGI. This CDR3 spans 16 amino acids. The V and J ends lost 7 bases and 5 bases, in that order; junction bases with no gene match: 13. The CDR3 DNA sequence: TGTGCCAGCACGATCCAAACCGGGACAGGGGTATATGGCTACACCTTC. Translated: CASTIQTGTGVYGYTF.

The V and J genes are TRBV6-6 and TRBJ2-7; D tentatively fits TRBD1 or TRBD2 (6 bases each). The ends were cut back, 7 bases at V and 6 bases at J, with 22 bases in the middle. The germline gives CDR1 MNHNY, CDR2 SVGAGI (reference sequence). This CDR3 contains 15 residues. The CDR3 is CASTMRGVRASEQYF. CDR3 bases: TGTGCCAGCACCATGAGGGGGGTAAGGGCTTCCGAGCAGTACTTC.

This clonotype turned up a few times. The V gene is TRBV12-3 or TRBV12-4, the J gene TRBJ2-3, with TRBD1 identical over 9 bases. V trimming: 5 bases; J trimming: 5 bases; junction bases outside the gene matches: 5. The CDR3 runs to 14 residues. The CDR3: CASSPGQGLDTQYF. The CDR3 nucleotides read TGTGCCAGCAGTCCCGGACAGGGGTTAGATACGCAGTATTTT.

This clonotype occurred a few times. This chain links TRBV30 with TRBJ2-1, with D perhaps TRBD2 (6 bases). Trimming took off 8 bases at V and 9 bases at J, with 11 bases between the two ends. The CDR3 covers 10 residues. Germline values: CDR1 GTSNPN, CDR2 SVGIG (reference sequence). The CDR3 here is CAAPGGEQFF. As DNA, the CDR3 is TGTGCCGCCCCCGGGGGTGAGCAGTTCTTC.

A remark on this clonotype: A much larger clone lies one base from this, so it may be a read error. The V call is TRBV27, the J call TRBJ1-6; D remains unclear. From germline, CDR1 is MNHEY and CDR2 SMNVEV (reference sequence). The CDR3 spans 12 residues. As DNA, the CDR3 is TGTACCAGCAGTTTGTCGTCTTCACCCCTCCACTTT. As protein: CTSSLSSSPLHF.

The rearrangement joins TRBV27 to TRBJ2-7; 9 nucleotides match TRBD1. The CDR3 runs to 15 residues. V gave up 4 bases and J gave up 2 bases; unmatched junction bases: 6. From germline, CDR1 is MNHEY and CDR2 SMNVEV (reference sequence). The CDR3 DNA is TGTGCCAGCAGTTCCTCCACAGGGGGCACCTACGAGCAGTACTTC. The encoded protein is CASSSSTGGTYEQYF.

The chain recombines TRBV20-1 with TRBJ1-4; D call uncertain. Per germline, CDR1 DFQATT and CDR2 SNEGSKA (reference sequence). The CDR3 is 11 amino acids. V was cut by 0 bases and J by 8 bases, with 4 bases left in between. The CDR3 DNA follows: TGCAGTGCTAGAGAGGGCGAAAAACTGTTTTTT. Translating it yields CSAREGEKLFF.

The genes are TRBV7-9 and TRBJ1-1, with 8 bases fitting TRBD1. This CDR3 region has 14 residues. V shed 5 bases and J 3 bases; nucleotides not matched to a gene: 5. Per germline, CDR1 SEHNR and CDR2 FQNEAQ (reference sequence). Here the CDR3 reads CASSPQGAHTEAFF. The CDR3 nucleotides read TGTGCCAGCAGCCCTCAGGGGGCGCACACTGAAGCTTTCTTT.

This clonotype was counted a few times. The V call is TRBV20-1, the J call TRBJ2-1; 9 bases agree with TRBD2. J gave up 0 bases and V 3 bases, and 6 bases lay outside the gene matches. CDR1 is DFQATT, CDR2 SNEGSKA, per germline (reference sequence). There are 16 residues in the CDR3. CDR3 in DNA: TGCAGTGCTAGGAAGAGGACTAGCGACTCCTACAATGAGCAGTTCTTC. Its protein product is CSARKRTSDSYNEQFF.

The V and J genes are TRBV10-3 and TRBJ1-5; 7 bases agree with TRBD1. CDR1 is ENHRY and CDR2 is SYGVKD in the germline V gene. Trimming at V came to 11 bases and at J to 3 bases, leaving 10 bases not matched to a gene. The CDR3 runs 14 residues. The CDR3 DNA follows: TGTGCCTCCCGGGACAGTCCAATCAATCAGCCCCAGCATTTT. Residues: CASRDSPINQPQHF.

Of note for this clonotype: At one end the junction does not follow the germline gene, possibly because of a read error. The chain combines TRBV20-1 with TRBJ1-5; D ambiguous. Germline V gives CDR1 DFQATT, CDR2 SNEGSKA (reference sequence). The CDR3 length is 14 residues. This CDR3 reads CGASQAERRQPQHF. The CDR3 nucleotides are TGCGGTGCTAGTCAGGCCGAAAGGCGTCAGCCCCAGCATTTT.

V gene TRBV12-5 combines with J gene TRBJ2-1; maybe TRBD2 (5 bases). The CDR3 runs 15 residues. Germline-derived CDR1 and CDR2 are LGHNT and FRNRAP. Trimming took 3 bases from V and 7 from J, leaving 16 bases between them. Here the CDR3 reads CASGFSTGSWNEQFF. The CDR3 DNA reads TGTGCTAGTGGTTTTTCAACGGGATCCTGGAATGAGCAGTTCTTC.

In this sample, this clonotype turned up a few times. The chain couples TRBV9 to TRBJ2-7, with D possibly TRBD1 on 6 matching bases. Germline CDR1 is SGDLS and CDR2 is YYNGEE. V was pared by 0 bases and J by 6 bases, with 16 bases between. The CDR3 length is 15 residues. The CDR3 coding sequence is TGTGCCAGCAGCGTAGGCCGCACAGGGATTCTCGAGCAGTACTTC. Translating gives CASSVGRTGILEQYF.

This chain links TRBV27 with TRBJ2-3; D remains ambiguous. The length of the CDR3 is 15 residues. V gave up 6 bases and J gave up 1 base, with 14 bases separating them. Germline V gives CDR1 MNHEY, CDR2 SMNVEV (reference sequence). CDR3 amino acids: CASSPTHGRTDTQYF. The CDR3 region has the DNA TGTGCCAGCAGCCCAACCCACGGTCGCACAGATACGCAGTATTTT.

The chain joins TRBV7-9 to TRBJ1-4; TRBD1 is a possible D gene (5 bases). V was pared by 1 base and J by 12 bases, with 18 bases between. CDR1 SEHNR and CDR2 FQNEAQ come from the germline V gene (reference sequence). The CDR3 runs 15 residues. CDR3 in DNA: TGTGCCAGCAGCTTAGGGAGGACACTTCCCCCCGAACTGTTTTTT. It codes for CASSLGRTLPPELFF.

CDR3 nucleotides: TGCAGCGTTGGAGACGGGTATGGCTACACCTTC. Translating gives CSVGDGYGYTF. The V and J genes are TRBV29-1 and TRBJ1-2; D ambiguous. V was trimmed by 4 bases and J by 5 bases, leaving 8 bases between them. Germline V lookup: CDR1 SQVTM, CDR2 ANQGSEA. The CDR3 is 11 residues long.

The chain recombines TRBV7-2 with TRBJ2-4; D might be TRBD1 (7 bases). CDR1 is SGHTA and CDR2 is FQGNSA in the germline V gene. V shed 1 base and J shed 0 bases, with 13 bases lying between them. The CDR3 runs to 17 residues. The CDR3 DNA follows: TGTGCCAGCAGCTTAGATGGGGGGACAGTAGCCAAAAACATTCAGTACTTC. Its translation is CASSLDGGTVAKNIQYF.